One and the same sample provided the 10 T cell receptor beta chains below, sequenced in a study of lymphopenia after photon versus proton radiotherapy. Only in-frame clones appear in the TCRdb table, and some are missing; sequencing was by immunoSEQ multiplex PCR. The table has about 160,000 clones, approximately 91% seen once. This material consisted of peripheral blood, taken from a patient treated with photon-based radiotherapy. These TCRs come from a man between 45 and 60 years old with gastric cancer.

This chain links TRBV11-1 with TRBJ1-1; possibly TRBD1 for D (6 bases). Germline CDR1 is SGHAT and CDR2 is FQDESV (reference sequence). V dropped 5 bases and J dropped 4 bases, with 17 bases sitting between them. The CDR3 contains 15 residues. The CDR3 loop is CASSPSLLGGTEAFF. CDR3 nucleotides: TGTGCCAGCAGCCCGTCTCTCTTAGGGGGCACTGAAGCTTTCTTT.

The V and J genes are TRBV18 and TRBJ1-3, with 10 bases aligning to TRBD1. V gave up 4 bases and J gave up 4 bases; unmatched junction bases: 1. The CDR3 has 14 residues. The germline CDR1 and CDR2 sequences are KGHSH and LQKENI. In DNA, the CDR3 is TGTGCCAGCTCACTGACAGGGGGCGGAAACACCATATATTTT. Translation: CASSLTGGGNTIYF.

The chain couples TRBV4-2 to TRBJ1-1; D gene unclear. CDR1 LGHNA and CDR2 YNFKEQ come from the germline V gene. V was pared by 1 base and J by 3 bases, with 12 bases between. The CDR3 consists of 15 residues. The CDR3 nucleotides read TGTGCCAGCAGCCAAGGAGGGAGGTGGGACACTGAAGCTTTCTTT. It codes for CASSQGGRWDTEAFF.

V gene TRBV7-3 combines with J gene TRBJ2-1; D gene unclear. Germline assignment: CDR1 SGHTA and CDR2 FQGTGA. V lost 5 bases, J lost 4 bases, and 9 bases lay in between. This CDR3 has 13 amino acids. CDR3 DNA: TGTGCCAGCAGCCCTGTCCCTTACAATGAGCAGTTCTTC. Amino acid sequence: CASSPVPYNEQFF.

The rearrangement joins TRBV4-2 to TRBJ2-5; possible D gene TRBD1, 6 bases. With 4 bases removed from V and 5 bases from J, the gap between germline ends came to 14 bases. This CDR3 comprises 14 residues. Looked up from germline, CDR1 is LGHNA and CDR2 is YNFKEQ. The CDR3 DNA reads as TGTGCCAGCAGCCCCGAGGGGGAAGTGGAGACCCAGTACTTC. As protein: CASSPEGEVETQYF.

This chain uses TRBV6-1 with TRBJ2-1; the match to TRBD2 covers 14 bases. Germline values: CDR1 MNHNS, CDR2 SASEGT. V lost 6 bases, J lost 8 bases, and 6 bases stayed unmatched. CDR3 length equals 15 residues. In DNA form, the CDR3 reads TGTGCCAGCAGGACGACTAGCGGGAGGGGAGATGAGCAGTTCTTC. Protein sequence: CASRTTSGRGDEQFF.

This chain's CDR3 is CASSLAGTRDRTQYF. The CDR3 DNA reads as TGCGCCAGCAGCTTGGCCGGGACTAGAGACCGCACGCAGTATTTT. V and J are TRBV5-1 and TRBJ2-3, with 8 positions matching TRBD2. The germline V gene has CDR1 SGHRS and CDR2 YFSETQ. V trimming: 0 bases; J trimming: 9 bases; junction bases outside the gene matches: 9. The CDR3 sequence is 15 residues long.

V gene TRBV29-1 combines with J gene TRBJ2-7, with TRBD1 identical over 12 bases. CDR1 is SQVTM and CDR2 is ANQGSEA in the germline V gene. The CDR3 contains 14 residues. V shed 4 bases, J shed 5 bases, and the junction held 6 bases outside the gene matches. The CDR3 DNA follows: TGCAGCGTTGTTGGGGGACAGGGGGCCGACGAGCAGTACTTC. Its protein product is CSVVGGQGADEQYF.

The chain recombines TRBV6-1 with TRBJ1-1; tentatively, D is TRBD1 (5 bases). This CDR3 has 15 residues. Germline assignment: CDR1 MNHNS and CDR2 SASEGT. The germline V and J ends were trimmed by 3 bases and 0 bases, with 11 bases remaining between them. CDR3 loop: CASSEHRSMNTEAFF. In nucleotides, the CDR3 is TGTGCCAGCAGTGAGCACAGGTCTATGAACACTGAAGCTTTCTTT.

This clone showed up just once. This chain connects TRBV7-3 to TRBJ2-1, with 11 bases that match TRBD2. Germline V lookup: CDR1 SGHTA, CDR2 FQGTGA. The V segment lost 5 bases and the J segment 4 bases; nucleotides outside the gene matches: 1. The CDR3 runs to 14 residues. The CDR3 coding sequence is TGTGCCAGCAGCGCTAGCGGGGGGTACAATGAGCAGTTCTTC. Protein product: CASSASGGYNEQFF.